The 17 T cell receptor beta chains presented below share a single source sample, sequenced in a study of shared clonotypes between healthy human individuals. Naive CD8 cells lacked CD45RO, underwent positive selection for CCR7 and left out terminally differentiated effector memory CD45RA+ cells. Assay used: immunoSEQ multiplex PCR; TCRdb lists only in-frame clones, some missing. The sample lists some 1,900,000 clones, roughly 95% occurring once. The sequenced sample was naive CD8+ T cells sorted from blood. These receptors were collected from a man aged 18 to 30 in good health.

The chain recombines TRBV28 with TRBJ1-3, with D possibly being TRBD1 (5 bases). CDR3 size: 15 residues. The V and J ends lost 5 bases and 4 bases respectively, with 15 bases between them. Germline V CDR1 and CDR2: MDHEN, SYDVKM. In DNA, the CDR3 is TGTGCCAGCAGTCCACTAACAGGAGGAGGAAACACCATATATTTT. Translated, it gives CASSPLTGGGNTIYF.

The CDR3: CASSFLEGANYGYTF. The CDR3 nucleotides read TGTGCCAGCAGCTTCCTCGAGGGGGCTAACTATGGCTACACCTTC. The chain carries TRBV11-1 and TRBJ1-2; weak D call: TRBD1 (6 bases). Germline V gene sequence: CDR1 SGHAT, CDR2 FQDESV (reference sequence). The V end was cut by 3 bases, the J end by 0 bases, with 11 bases between. The CDR3 is 15 amino acids.

CDR3 in amino acids: CASSWRGGNEAFF. The CDR3 DNA reads as TGCGCCAGCAGCTGGAGGGGTGGGAATGAAGCTTTCTTT. This chain connects TRBV5-1 to TRBJ1-1; a possible D gene is TRBD1 (5 bases). Looked up from germline, CDR1 is SGHRS and CDR2 is YFSETQ. V lost 3 bases and J 7 bases, leaving 13 bases between the germline ends. The CDR3 is 13 residues long.

The V call is TRBV25-1, the J call TRBJ1-5, with TRBD1 matching over 12 bases. J lost 6 bases, V lost 1 base, and 1 base had no gene match. Germline V gene sequence: CDR1 MGHDK, CDR2 SYGVNS. CDR3 size: 15 residues. DNA of the CDR3: TGTGCCAGCAGTGAATCGGGACAGGGGGCTCAGCCCCAGCATTTT. Translated, it gives CASSESGQGAQPQHF.

This clone occurred a few times. The chain links TRBV5-8 to TRBJ1-1; 9 bases are shared with TRBD1. There are 16 residues in the CDR3. Losses at the gene ends were 3 bases for V and 3 bases for J; bases not matched to a gene: 9. The germline CDR1 and CDR2 sequences are SGHTS and YDEGEE. The CDR3 region is CASSWGTGPWDTEAFF. The CDR3 DNA reads TGTGCCAGCAGCTGGGGGACAGGGCCATGGGACACTGAAGCTTTCTTT.

The gene calls are TRBV7-3 and TRBJ2-3; D not certain. The CDR3 contains 13 residues. Germline-derived CDR1 and CDR2 are SGHTA and FQGTGA. The V end was cut by 5 bases, the J end by 3 bases, with 9 bases between. This CDR3 is CASSPPWTDTQYF. The CDR3 DNA is TGTGCCAGCAGCCCGCCCTGGACAGATACGCAGTATTTT.

The J gene is TRBJ1-6, the V gene TRBV28; tentative D call: TRBD1 (5 bases). This CDR3 is 14 amino acids long. V was cut by 2 bases and J by 9 bases, with 11 bases left in between. CDR1 and CDR2 (germline): MDHEN, SYDVKM. CDR3 nucleotides: TGTGCCAGCAGTTTAAGAGGGGTCGGTTCACCCCTCCACTTT. Protein sequence: CASSLRGVGSPLHF.

The chain combines TRBV6-1 with TRBJ1-4, with D unclear. Trimming stripped 0 bases from V and 6 bases from J, with 11 bases between. Per the germline V gene, CDR1 is MNHNS and CDR2 is SASEGT. The CDR3 length is 15 residues. The CDR3 region is CASSEAGVAYEKLFF. The CDR3 DNA is TGTGCCAGCAGTGAAGCGGGTGTGGCTTATGAAAAACTGTTTTTT.

The chain combines TRBV11-3 with TRBJ2-1; 10 bases line up with TRBD2. The CDR3 covers 17 residues. Germline trimming cut 0 bases from V and 8 bases from J; bases unmatched to any gene: 10. Per germline, CDR1 SGHNT and CDR2 YENEEA. CDR3 nucleotides: TGTGCCAGCAGCTTAGATCGTCGGCTAGCGGGAGTCGATGAGCAGTTCTTC. It codes for CASSLDRRLAGVDEQFF.

The chain is built from TRBV4-3 and TRBJ1-2; D might be TRBD1 (5 bases). Looked up from germline, CDR1 is LGHNA and CDR2 is YSLEER. V gave up 1 base and J gave up 6 bases, with 15 bases separating them. This CDR3 region has 15 residues. CDR3 amino acids: CASSQVSPTGDGYTF. CDR3 coding DNA: TGCGCCAGCAGCCAAGTATCACCCACAGGCGATGGCTACACCTTC.

Turning to this clone: The sample carries other DNA sequences with the same CDR3. The chain couples TRBV19 to TRBJ2-7, with 10 bases lining up with TRBD2. This CDR3 is built from 13 residues. Germline-derived CDR1 and CDR2 are LNHDA and SQIVND (reference sequence). Unmatched junction bases numbered 2, after V lost 5 bases and J lost 4 bases. CDR3 residues: CASSSGLAYEQYF. DNA for the CDR3: TGTGCCAGTAGTTCGGGACTAGCGTACGAGCAGTACTTC. The whole variable domain, filled in from reference TRBV19 and TRBJ2-7, reads DGGITQSPKYLFRKEGQNVTLSCEQNLNHDAMYWYRQDPGQGLRLIYYSQIVNDFQKGDIAEGYSVSREKKESFPLTVTSAQKNPTAFYLCASSSGLAYEQYFGPGTRLTVT.

This clone was seen just once. The V gene is TRBV7-9, the J gene TRBJ2-5, with 10 bases identical to TRBD2. CDR1 SEHNR and CDR2 FQNEAQ come from the germline V gene (reference sequence). V trimming: 5 bases; J trimming: 5 bases; junction bases outside the gene matches: 11. The CDR3 length is 16 residues. This CDR3 reads CASSEQSGGARETQYF. In DNA form, the CDR3 reads TGTGCCAGCAGCGAGCAAAGCGGGGGGGCCAGGGAGACCCAGTACTTC.

This chain uses TRBV10-3 with TRBJ2-7, with 8 bases lining up with TRBD1. V lost 0 bases to trimming and J lost 3 bases; unmatched junction nucleotides: 4. The germline V gene has CDR1 ENHRY and CDR2 SYGVKD. This CDR3 has 15 amino acids. CDR3 in DNA: TGTGCCATCAGTGAGTCTTCGGACAGGGTCTACGAGCAGTACTTC. It codes for CAISESSDRVYEQYF.

The chain links TRBV7-2 to TRBJ1-3, with TRBD1 identical over 9 bases. CDR1 and CDR2 (germline): SGHTA, FQGNSA. CDR3 length: 17 residues. Trimming removed 5 bases from V and 2 bases from J; junction bases left unmatched: 10. In nucleotides, the CDR3 is TGTGCCAGCAGCCCCTGGGACAGGGTAATAACTGGAAACACCATATATTTT. It specifies CASSPWDRVITGNTIYF.

Details on this clone: Other DNA sequences in the same sample also yield this CDR3. V is TRBV28 and J is TRBJ1-1; D gene unclear. Deletions cut 3 bases from V and 0 bases from J, with 8 bases between. The CDR3 consists of 14 residues. Germline CDR1 is MDHEN and CDR2 is SYDVKM. The CDR3 sequence: CASSFRGLNTEAFF. The CDR3 coding sequence is TGTGCCAGCAGTTTTCGGGGATTGAACACTGAAGCTTTCTTT.

The genes are TRBV14 and TRBJ2-7; 13 bases match TRBD2. The CDR3 contains 18 residues. Trimming took 0 bases from V and 6 from J; bases not matched to a gene: 11. Germline CDR1 and CDR2: SGHDN and FVKESK. The CDR3 nucleotides read TGTGCCAGCAGCCAAGATGGGGGACTAGCGGGGCCCGGGGGCGAGCAGTACTTC. This codes for CASSQDGGLAGPGGEQYF.

The chain links TRBV11-2 to TRBJ2-7, with D perhaps matching TRBD2 (5 bases). V lost 0 bases and J 7 bases, leaving 10 bases between the germline ends. CDR1 is SGHAT, CDR2 FQNNGV, per germline. The CDR3 consists of 13 residues. The CDR3 nucleotides read TGTGCCAGCAGCTTAGATCCCCCGGGGGAGCAGTACTTC. This sequence encodes CASSLDPPGEQYF.